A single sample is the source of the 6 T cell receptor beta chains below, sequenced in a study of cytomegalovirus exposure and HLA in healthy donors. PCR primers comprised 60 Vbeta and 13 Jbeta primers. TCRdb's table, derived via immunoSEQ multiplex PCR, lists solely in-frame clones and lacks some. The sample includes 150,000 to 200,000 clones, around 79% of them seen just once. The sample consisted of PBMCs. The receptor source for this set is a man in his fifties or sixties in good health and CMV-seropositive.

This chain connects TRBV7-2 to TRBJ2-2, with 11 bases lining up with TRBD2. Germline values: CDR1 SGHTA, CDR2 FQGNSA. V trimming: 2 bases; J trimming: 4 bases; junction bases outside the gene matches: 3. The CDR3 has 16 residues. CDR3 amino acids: CASSLLAGGGTGELFF. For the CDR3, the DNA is TGTGCCAGCAGCTTACTAGCGGGGGGTGGCACCGGGGAGCTGTTTTTT.

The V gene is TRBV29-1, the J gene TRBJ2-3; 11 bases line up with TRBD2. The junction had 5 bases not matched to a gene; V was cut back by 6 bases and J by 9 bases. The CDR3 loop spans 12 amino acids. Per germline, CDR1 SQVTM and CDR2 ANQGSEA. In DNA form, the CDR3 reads TGCAGCGTCGCGGGACTAGCGGTGACGCAGTATTTT. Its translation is CSVAGLAVTQYF.

CDR3 loop: CASSQVSGTSGSGEQFF. In nucleotides, the CDR3 is TGCGCCAGCAGCCAAGTCTCCGGGACTAGCGGCTCAGGTGAGCAGTTCTTC. The V and J genes are TRBV4-1 and TRBJ2-1, with 11 bases identical to TRBD2. The CDR3 is 17 amino acids. Unmatched junction bases numbered 11, after V lost 1 base and J lost 9 bases. Per the germline V gene, CDR1 is MGHRA and CDR2 is YSYEKL.

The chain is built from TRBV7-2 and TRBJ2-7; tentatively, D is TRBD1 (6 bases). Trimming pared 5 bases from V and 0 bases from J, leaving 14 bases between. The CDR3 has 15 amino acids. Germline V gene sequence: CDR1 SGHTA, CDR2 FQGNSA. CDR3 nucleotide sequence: TGTGCCAGCAGCCCTGTCCAGGGGTCCTCCTACGAGCAGTACTTC. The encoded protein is CASSPVQGSSYEQYF. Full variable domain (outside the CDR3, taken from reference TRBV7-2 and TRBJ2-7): GAGVSQSPSNKVTEKGKDVELRCDPISGHTALYWYRQSLGQGLEFLIYFQGNSAPDKSGLPSDRFSAERTGGSVSTLTIQRTQQEDSAVYLCASSPVQGSSYEQYFGPGTRLTVT.

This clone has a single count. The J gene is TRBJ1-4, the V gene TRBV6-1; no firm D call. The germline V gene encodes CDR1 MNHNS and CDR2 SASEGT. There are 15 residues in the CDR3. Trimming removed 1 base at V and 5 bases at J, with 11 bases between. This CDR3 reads CASSEEPRFNEKLFF. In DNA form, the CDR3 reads TGTGCCAGCAGTGAAGAACCCAGGTTCAATGAAAAACTGTTTTTT.

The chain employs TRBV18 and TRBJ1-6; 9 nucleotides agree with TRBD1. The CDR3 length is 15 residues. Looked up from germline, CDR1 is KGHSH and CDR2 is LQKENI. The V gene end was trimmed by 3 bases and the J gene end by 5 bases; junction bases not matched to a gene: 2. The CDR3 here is CASSPGDRDNSPLHF. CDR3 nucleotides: TGTGCCAGCTCACCGGGGGACAGGGATAATTCACCCCTCCACTTT.